This T cell receptor beta chain was obtained from a study of CD8+ T cells in alopecia areata. This CDR3 has 17 residues. Per the germline V gene, CDR1 is SEHNR and CDR2 is FQNEAQ (reference sequence). Trimming removed 3 bases at V and 0 bases at J, with 17 bases between. Treatment meaning: oral pan-JAK inhibitor, 5-10 mg twice daily. Extracted RNA was reverse transcribed, and the resulting cDNA served as sequencing template. Profiled with immunoSEQ multiplex PCR; TCRdb holds only in-frame clones, not every one. The data hold 190,000 or so clones, with about three fifths observed a single time. Sequenced here: CD4+ T cells sorted from blood, sampled at week 24, from a patient treated with tofacitinib. The chain joins TRBV7-9 to TRBJ1-1; a weak D match, TRBD1 (6 bases). This receptor was identified in a human donor with alopecia areata. CDR3 sequence reads: CASSLWRDTRLNTEAFF. DNA of the CDR3: TGTGCCAGCAGCTTGTGGCGGGACACCCGATTGAACACTGAAGCTTTCTTT.